The 3 T cell receptor beta chains listed next were all sequenced from one sample in a study of T cell clones after liver transplantation. This table comes from immunoSEQ multiplex PCR, and its TCRdb copy is limited to in-frame clones, with some not included. The sample records about 120,000 clones, 75% to 95% being singletons. Sample: CD4+ T cells from blood, taken 12 months after liver transplant. These receptors were obtained from a human patient who received a liver transplant. A subset of T cells may come from the graft donor.

As regards this clone: This sample includes further DNA sequences coding for the same CDR3. This rearrangement joins TRBV28 to TRBJ1-2; D ambiguous. From germline, CDR1 is MDHEN and CDR2 SYDVKM. The germline V and J ends were trimmed by 3 bases and 5 bases, with 7 bases remaining between them. The CDR3 consists of 12 residues. The CDR3 DNA reads as TGTGCCAGCAGTTTGAGACTATATGGCTACACCTTC. Translated: CASSLRLYGYTF.

The chain combines TRBV7-3 with TRBJ2-3; D is possibly TRBD1 or TRBD2 (5 bases each). V lost 4 bases, J lost 9 bases, and 23 bases lay in between. The V gene's germline CDR1 is SGHTA and CDR2 FQGTGA. The length of the CDR3 is 16 residues. CDR3 residues: CASSYTPGTSWETQYF. For the CDR3, the DNA is TGTGCCAGCAGCTATACACCCGGGACCTCCTGGGAGACGCAGTATTTT.

This clone appeared once. The rearrangement links TRBV2 to TRBJ2-2; D is unclear. The V gene lost 5 bases and the J gene lost 7 bases, with 5 bases spanning the gap. The CDR3 length is 11 residues. Germline CDR1 and CDR2: SNHLY and FYNNEI. The CDR3: CASSYHGELFF. The CDR3 bases are TGTGCCAGCAGTTATCACGGGGAGCTGTTTTTT.